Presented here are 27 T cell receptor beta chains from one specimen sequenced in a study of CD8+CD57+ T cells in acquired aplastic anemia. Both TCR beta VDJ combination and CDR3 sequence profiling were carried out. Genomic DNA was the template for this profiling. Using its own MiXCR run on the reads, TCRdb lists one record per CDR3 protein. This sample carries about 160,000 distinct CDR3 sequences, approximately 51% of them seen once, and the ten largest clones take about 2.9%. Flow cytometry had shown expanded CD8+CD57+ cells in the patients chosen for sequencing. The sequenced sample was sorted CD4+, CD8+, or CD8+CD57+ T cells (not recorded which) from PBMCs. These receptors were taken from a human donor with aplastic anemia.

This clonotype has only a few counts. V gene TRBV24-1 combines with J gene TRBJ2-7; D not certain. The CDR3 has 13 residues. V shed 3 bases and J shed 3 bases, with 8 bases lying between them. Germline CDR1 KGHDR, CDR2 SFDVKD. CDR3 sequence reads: CATSDPPGYEQYF. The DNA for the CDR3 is TGTGCCACCAGTGATCCGCCGGGCTACGAGCAGTACTTC.

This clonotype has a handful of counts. The CDR3 sequence: CASSLFGETNGNTIYF. The CDR3 DNA reads as TGTGCCAGCAGCTTGTTTGGGGAGACGAACGGAAACACCATATATTTT. The gene calls are TRBV5-5 and TRBJ1-3, with no clear D. Germline CDR1 and CDR2: SGHKS and YYEKEE (reference sequence). CDR3 length equals 16 residues. The ends were cut back, 1 base at V and 4 bases at J, with 15 bases in the middle.

Here the CDR3 DNA reads TGTGCCAGCAGCCACCTGGGACAGGAAGCCTACAATGAGCAGTTCTTC. This codes for CASSHLGQEAYNEQFF. The rearrangement links TRBV4-2 to TRBJ2-1; 8 nucleotides match TRBD1. The length of the CDR3 is 16 residues. CDR1 and CDR2 (germline): LGHNA, YNFKEQ. V lost 3 bases to trimming and J lost 2 bases; unmatched junction nucleotides: 6.

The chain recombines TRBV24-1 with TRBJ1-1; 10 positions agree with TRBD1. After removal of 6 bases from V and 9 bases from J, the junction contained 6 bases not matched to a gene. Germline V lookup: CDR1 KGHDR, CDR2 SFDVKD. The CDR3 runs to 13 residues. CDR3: CATSLTGQGKAFF. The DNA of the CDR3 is TGTGCCACCAGTCTAACGGGACAGGGGAAAGCTTTCTTT.

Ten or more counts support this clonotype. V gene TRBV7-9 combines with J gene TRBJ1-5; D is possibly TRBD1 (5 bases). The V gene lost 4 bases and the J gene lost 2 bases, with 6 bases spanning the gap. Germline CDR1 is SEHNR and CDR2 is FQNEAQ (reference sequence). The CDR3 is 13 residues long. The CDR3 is CASSWDGNQPQHF. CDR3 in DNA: TGTGCCAGCAGCTGGGACGGCAATCAGCCCCAGCATTTT.

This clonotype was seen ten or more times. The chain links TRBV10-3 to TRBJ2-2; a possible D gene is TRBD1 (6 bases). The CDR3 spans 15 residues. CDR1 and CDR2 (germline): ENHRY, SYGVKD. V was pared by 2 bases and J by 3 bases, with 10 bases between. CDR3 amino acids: CAISEPNRDTGELFF. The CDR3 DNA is TGTGCCATCAGTGAGCCGAACAGGGACACCGGGGAGCTGTTTTTT.

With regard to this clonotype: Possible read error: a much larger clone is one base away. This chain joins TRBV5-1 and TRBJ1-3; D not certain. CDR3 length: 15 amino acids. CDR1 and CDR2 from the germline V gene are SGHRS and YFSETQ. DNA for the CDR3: TGCGCCTGCAGCTTGGGAATCTCCTCTGGAAACACCATATATTTT. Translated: CACSLGISSGNTIYF.

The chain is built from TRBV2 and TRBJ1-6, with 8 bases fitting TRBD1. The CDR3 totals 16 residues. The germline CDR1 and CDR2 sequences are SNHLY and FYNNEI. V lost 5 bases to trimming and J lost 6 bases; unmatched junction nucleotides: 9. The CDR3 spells CASSPLGQGRNSPLHF. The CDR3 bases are TGTGCCAGCAGTCCCCTCGGACAGGGCCGTAATTCACCCCTCCACTTT.

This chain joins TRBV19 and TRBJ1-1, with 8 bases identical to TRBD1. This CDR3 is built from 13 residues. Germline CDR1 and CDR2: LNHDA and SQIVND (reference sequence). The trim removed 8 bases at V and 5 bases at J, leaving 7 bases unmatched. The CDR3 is CASSQGARTEAFF. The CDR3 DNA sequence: TGTGCCAGTTCCCAGGGGGCGCGAACTGAAGCTTTCTTT.

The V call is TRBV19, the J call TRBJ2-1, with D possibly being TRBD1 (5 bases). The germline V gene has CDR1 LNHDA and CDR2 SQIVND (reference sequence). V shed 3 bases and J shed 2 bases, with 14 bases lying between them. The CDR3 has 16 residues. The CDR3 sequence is CASSMTAQPAYNEQFF. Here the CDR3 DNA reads TGTGCCAGTAGTATGACAGCCCAGCCGGCCTACAATGAGCAGTTCTTC.

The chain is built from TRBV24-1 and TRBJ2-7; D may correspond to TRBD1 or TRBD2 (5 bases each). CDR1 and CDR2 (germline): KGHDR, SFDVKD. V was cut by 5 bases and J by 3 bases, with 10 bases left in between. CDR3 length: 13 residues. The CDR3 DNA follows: TGTGCCACCAGTGGACTGGGGGTCTACGAGCAGTACTTC. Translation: CATSGLGVYEQYF.

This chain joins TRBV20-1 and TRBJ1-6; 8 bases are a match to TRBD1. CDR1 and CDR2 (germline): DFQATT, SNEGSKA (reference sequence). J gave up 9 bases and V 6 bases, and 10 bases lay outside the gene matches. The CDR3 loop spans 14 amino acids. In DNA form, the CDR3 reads TGCAGTGCCACCGGACAGGGTCGAGGTTCACCCCTCCACTTT. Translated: CSATGQGRGSPLHF.

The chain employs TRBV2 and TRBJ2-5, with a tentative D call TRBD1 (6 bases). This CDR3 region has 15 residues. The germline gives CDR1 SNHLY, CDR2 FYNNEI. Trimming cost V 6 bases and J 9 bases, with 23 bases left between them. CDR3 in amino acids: CASSPLQGPNQPQYF. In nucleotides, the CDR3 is TGTGCCAGCAGCCCACTTCAGGGGCCCAATCAGCCCCAGTACTTC.

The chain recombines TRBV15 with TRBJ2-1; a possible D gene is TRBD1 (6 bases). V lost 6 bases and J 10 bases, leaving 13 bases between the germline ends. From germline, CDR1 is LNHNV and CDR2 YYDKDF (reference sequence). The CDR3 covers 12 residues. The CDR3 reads CATRLQGREQFF. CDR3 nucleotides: TGTGCCACCAGGTTACAGGGACGCGAGCAGTTCTTC.

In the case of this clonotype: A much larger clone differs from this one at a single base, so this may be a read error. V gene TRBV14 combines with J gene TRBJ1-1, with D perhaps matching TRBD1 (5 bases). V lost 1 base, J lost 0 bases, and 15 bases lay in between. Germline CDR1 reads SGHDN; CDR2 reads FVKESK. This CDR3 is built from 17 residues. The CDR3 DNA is TGTGCCAGCAGCCAAGTTCGGGGCATAATCGTGAACACTGAAGCTTTCTTT. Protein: CASSQVRGIIVNTEAFF.

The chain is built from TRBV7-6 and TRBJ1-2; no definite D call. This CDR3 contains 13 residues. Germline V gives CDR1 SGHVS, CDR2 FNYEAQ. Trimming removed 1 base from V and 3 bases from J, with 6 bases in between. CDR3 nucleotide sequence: TGTGCCAGCAGCTTAGAGGAGGACTATGGCTACACCTTC. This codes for CASSLEEDYGYTF.

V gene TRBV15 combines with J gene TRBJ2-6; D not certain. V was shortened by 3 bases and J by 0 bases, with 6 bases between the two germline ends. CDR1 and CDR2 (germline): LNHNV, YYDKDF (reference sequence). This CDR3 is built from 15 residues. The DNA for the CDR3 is TGTGCCACCAGCAGGAGGAACTCTGGGGCCAACGTCCTGACTTTC. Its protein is CATSRRNSGANVLTF.

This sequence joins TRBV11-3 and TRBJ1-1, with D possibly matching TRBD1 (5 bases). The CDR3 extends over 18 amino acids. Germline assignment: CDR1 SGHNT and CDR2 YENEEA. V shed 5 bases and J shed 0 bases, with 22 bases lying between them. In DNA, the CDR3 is TGTGCCAGCAGCCAACGCTGGGGAACAGGTATCATGAACACTGAAGCTTTCTTT. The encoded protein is CASSQRWGTGIMNTEAFF.

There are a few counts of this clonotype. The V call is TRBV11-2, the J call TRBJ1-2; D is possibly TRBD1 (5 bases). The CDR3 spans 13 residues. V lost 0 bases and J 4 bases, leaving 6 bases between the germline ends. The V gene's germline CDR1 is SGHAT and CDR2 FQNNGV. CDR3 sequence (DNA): TGTGCCAGCAGCTTAGACAGGGCCTATGGCTACACCTTC. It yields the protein CASSLDRAYGYTF.

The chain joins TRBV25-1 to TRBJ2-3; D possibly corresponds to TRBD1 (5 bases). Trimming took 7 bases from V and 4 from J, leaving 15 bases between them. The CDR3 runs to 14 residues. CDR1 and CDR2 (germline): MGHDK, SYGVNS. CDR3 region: CASTPAGKPDTQYF. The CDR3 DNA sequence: TGTGCCAGCACCCCGGCAGGGAAGCCAGATACGCAGTATTTT.

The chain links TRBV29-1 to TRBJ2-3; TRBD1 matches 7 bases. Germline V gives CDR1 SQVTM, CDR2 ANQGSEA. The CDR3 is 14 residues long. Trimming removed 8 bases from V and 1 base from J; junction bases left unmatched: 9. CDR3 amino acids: CSTQDRRGTDTQYF. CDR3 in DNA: TGCAGCACCCAGGACAGGCGGGGCACAGATACGCAGTATTTT.

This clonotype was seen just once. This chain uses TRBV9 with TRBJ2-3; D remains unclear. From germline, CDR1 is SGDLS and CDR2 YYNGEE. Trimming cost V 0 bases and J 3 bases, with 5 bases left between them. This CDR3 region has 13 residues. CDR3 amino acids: CASSVVDTDTQYF. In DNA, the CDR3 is TGTGCCAGCAGCGTAGTTGATACAGATACGCAGTATTTT.

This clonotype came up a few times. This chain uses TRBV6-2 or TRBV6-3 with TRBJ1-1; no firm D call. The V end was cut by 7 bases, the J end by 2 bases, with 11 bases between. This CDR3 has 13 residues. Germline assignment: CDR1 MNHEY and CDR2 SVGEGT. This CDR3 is CASTYIFNTEAFF. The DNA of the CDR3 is TGTGCCAGCACCTATATCTTCAACACTGAAGCTTTCTTT.

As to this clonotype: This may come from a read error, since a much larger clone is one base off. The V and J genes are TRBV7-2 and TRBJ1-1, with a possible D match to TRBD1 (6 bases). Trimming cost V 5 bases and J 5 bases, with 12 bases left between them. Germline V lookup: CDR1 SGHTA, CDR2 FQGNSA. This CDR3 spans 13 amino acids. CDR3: CASSIQGRTEAFF. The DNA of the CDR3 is TGTGCCAGCAGCATCCAGGGGAGAACTGAAGCTTTCTTT.

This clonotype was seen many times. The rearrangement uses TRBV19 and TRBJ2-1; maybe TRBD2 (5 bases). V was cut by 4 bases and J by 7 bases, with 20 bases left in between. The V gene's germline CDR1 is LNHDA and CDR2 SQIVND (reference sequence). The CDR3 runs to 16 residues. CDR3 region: CASSNPRGREGNEQFF. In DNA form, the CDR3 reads TGTGCCAGTAGTAATCCCCGGGGAAGGGAAGGGAATGAGCAGTTCTTC. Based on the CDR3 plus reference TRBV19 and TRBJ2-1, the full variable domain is DGGITQSPKYLFRKEGQNVTLSCEQNLNHDAMYWYRQDPGQGLRLIYYSQIVNDFQKGDIAEGYSVSREKKESFPLTVTSAQKNPTAFYLCASSNPRGREGNEQFFGPGTRLTVL.

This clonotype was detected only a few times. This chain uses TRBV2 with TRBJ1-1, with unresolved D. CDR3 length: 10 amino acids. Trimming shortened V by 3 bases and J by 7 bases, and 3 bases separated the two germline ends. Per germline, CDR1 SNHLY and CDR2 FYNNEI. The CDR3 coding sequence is TGTGCCAGCAGTGACATTGAAGCTTTCTTT. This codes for CASSDIEAFF.

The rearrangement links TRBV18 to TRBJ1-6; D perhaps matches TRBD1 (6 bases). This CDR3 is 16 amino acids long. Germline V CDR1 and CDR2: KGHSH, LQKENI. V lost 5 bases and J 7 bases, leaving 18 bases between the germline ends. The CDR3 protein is CASSFRDTSSNSPLHF. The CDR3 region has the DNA TGTGCCAGCTCATTCCGGGACACAAGCTCAAATTCACCCCTCCACTTT. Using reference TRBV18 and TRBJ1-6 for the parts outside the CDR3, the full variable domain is NAGVMQNPRHLVRRRGQEARLRCSPMKGHSHVYWYRQLPEEGLKFMVYLQKENIIDESGMPKERFSAEFPKEGPSILRIQQVVRGDSAAYFCASSFRDTSSNSPLHFGNGTRLTVT.